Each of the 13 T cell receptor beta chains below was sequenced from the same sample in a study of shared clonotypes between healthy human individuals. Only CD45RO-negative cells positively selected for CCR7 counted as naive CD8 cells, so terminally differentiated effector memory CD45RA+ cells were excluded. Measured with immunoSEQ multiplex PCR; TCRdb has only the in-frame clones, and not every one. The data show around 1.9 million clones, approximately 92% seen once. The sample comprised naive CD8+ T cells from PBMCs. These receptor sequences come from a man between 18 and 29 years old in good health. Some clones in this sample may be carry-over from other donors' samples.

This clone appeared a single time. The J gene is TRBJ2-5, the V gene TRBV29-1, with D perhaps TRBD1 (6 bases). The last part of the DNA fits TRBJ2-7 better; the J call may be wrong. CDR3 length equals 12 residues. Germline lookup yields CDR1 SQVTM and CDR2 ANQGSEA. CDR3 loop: CSASGARSEQYF. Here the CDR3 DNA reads TGCAGCGCCTCAGGGGCGCGTAGCGAGCAGTACTTC.

CDR3 sequence: CASSLTVNEKLFF. CDR3 DNA sequence: TGTGCCAGCAGTTTGACGGTGAATGAAAAACTGTTTTTT. The chain couples TRBV28 to TRBJ1-4, with unresolved D. From germline, CDR1 is MDHEN and CDR2 SYDVKM. Trimming shortened V by 3 bases and J by 5 bases, and 7 bases separated the two germline ends. CDR3 length equals 13 residues.

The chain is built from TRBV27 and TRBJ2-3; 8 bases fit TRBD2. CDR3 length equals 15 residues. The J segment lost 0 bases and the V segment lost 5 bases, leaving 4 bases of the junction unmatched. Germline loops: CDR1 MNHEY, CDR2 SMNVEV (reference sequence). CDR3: CASSILAASTDTQYF. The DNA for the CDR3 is TGTGCCAGCAGTATACTAGCGGCTAGCACAGATACGCAGTATTTT.

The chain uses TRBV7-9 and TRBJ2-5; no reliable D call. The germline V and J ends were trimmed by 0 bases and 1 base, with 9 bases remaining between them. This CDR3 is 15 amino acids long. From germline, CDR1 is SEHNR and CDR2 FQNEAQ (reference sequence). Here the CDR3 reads CASSLAVGSQETQYF. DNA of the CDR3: TGTGCCAGCAGCTTAGCGGTAGGCAGCCAAGAGACCCAGTACTTC.

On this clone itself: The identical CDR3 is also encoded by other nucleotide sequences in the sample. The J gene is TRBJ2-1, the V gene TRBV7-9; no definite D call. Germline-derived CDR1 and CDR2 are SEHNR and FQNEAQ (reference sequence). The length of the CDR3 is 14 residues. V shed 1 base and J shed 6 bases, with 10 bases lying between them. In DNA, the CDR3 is TGTGCCAGCAGCTTAGTAGAGGTTGGCAATGAGCAGTTCTTC. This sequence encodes CASSLVEVGNEQFF.

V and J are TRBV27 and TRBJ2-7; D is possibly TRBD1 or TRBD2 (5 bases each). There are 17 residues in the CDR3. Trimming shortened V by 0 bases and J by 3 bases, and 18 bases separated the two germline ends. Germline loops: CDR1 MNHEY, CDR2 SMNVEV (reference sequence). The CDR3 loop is CASSLSPPGPRVYEQYF. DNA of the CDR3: TGTGCCAGCAGTTTATCTCCGCCGGGACCCAGGGTCTACGAGCAGTACTTC.

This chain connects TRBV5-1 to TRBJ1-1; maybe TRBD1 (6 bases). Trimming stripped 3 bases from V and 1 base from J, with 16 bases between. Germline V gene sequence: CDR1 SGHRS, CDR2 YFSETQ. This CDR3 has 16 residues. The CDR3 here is CASSWPRDTSNTEAFF. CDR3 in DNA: TGCGCCAGCAGCTGGCCCCGGGACACCTCGAACACTGAAGCTTTCTTT.

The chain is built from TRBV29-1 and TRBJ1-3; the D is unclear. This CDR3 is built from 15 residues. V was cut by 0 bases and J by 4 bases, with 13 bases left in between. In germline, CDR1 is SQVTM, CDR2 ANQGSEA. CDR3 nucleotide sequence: TGCAGCGTTGAAGATCGGAGCTGGACGGGAAACACCATATATTTT. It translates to CSVEDRSWTGNTIYF. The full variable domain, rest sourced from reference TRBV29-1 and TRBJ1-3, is SAVISQKPSRDICQRGTSLTIQCQVDSQVTMMFWYRQQPGQSLTLIATANQGSEATYESGFVIDKFPISRPNLTFSTLTVSNMSPEDSSIYLCSVEDRSWTGNTIYFGEGSWLTVV.

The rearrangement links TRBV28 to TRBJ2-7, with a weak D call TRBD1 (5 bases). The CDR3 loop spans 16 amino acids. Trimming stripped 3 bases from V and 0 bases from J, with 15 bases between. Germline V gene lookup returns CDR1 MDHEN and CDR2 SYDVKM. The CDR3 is CASSFPIGQGSYEQYF. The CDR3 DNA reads TGTGCCAGCAGTTTCCCCATCGGGCAGGGCTCCTACGAGCAGTACTTC.

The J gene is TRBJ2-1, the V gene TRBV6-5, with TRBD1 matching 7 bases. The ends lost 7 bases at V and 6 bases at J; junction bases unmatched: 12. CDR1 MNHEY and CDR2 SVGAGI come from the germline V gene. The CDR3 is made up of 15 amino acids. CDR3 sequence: CASTPGTVLGNEQFF. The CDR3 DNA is TGTGCCAGCACTCCCGGGACAGTTTTGGGCAATGAGCAGTTCTTC.

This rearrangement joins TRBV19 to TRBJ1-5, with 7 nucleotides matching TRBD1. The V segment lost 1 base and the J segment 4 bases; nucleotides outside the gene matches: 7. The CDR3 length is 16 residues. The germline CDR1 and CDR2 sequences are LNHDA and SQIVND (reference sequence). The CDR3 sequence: CASSIVRTGRNQPQHF. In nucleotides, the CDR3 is TGTGCCAGTAGTATAGTCAGGACAGGAAGAAATCAGCCCCAGCATTTT.

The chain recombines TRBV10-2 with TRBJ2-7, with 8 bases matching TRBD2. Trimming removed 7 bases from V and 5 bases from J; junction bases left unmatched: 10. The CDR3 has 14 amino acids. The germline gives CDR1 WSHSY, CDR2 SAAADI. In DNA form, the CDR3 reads TGCGCCAGCAAACTAGCGGCACCGGTAAACGAGCAGTACTTC. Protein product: CASKLAAPVNEQYF.

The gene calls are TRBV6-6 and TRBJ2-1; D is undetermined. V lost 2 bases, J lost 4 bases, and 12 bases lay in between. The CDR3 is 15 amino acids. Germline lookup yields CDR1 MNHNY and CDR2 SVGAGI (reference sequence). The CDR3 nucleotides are TGTGCCAGCAGTTACGGCGGCGACCTTTACAATGAGCAGTTCTTC. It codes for CASSYGGDLYNEQFF.